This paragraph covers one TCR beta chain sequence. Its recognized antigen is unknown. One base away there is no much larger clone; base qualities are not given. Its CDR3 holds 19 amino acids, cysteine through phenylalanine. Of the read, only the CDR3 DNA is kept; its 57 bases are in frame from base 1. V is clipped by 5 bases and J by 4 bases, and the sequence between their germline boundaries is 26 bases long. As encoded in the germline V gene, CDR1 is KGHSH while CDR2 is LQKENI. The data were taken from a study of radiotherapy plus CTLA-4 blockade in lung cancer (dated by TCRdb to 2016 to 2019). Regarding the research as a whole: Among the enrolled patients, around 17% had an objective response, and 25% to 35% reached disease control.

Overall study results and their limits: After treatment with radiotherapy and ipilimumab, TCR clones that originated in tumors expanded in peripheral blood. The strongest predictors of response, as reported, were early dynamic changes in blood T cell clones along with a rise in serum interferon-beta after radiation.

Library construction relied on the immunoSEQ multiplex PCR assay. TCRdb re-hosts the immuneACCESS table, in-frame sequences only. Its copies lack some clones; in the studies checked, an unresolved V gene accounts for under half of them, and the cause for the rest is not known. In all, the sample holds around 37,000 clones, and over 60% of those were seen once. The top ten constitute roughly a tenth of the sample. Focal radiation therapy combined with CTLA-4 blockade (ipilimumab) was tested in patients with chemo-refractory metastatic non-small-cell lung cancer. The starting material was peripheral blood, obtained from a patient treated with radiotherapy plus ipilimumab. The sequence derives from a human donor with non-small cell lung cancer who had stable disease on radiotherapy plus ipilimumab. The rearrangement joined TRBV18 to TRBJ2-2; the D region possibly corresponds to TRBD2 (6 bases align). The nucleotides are TGTGCCAGCTCAAGCTACAGCCCCCTCGGGGGTTCGGGCACCGGGGAGCTGTTTTTT. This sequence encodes CASSSYSPLGGSGTGELFF. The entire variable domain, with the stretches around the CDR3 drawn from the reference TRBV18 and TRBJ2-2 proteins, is NAGVMQNPRHLVRRRGQEARLRCSPMKGHSHVYWYRQLPEEGLKFMVYLQKENIIDESGMPKERFSAEFPKEGPSILRIQQVVRGDSAAYFCASSSYSPLGGSGTGELFFGEGSRLTVL.